This TCR beta chain was captured in a study of blood T cells in healthy people across ages. Using a J-beta primer mix together with a sample-barcoded 5' primer, a second PCR was run for about 7 to 12 cycles. MiXCR was run by TCRdb on the 5' RACE reads, yielding one entry per CDR3 protein. The table has about 900,000 distinct CDR3 sequences, around 46% seen once. About this clonotype: A clone one base away is much larger, so this may be a read error.

The germline gives CDR1 DFQATT, CDR2 SNEGSKA (reference sequence). The CDR3 has 11 amino acids. This rearrangement joins TRBV20-1 to TRBJ2-3, with D maybe TRBD1 (5 bases). This TCR came from a man aged 30 to 39 in good health. The specimen was blood. CDR3 sequence (DNA): TGCAGTGCTAGCAGGGCGGATACGCGGTATTTT. This encodes CSASRADTRYF.